This is a list of T cell receptor beta chains from one sample in a study of blood T cells in healthy people across ages. One entry per CDR3 protein, called by TCRdb with MiXCR from the 5' RACE reads. The sample yields some 900,000 distinct CDR3 sequences, about 28% seen once. Input material: blood. All receptors come from a woman aged 80 or over in good health. Both conserved end residues are trimmed from each CDR3. Each record gives: J gene, D gene, V gene, CDR3 protein. The D gene is left open where the match is weak.

j_gene: TRBJ2-3
d_gene: TRBD1
v_gene: TRBV20-1
CDR3aa: RGTGHTDTQY

j_gene: TRBJ1-1
d_gene: TRBD1
v_gene: TRBV6-5
CDR3aa: ASTVQGTNTEAF

j_gene: TRBJ2-2
d_gene: -
v_gene: TRBV12-3/TRBV12-4
CDR3aa: ATKRGAGELF

j_gene: TRBJ2-3
d_gene: TRBD2
v_gene: TRBV6-6
CDR3aa: ASSRITPSGGTDTQY

j_gene: TRBJ1-5
d_gene: -
v_gene: TRBV5-1
CDR3aa: ASSASYGSNQPQH

j_gene: TRBJ2-1
d_gene: -
v_gene: TRBV7-2
CDR3aa: ASSLVSHNEQF

j_gene: TRBJ2-7
d_gene: -
v_gene: TRBV5-1
CDR3aa: ASSVNHRSGSYEQY

j_gene: TRBJ1-2
d_gene: -
v_gene: TRBV20-1
CDR3aa: SVQNRANYGYT

j_gene: TRBJ2-4
d_gene: -
v_gene: TRBV29-1
CDR3aa: SVFQGTNIQY

j_gene: TRBJ2-3
d_gene: -
v_gene: TRBV12-3/TRBV12-4
CDR3aa: ASTPGGGQDTQY

j_gene: TRBJ2-3
d_gene: -
v_gene: TRBV4-3
CDR3aa: ASSQGGSGRDTQY